The sequence of this TCR beta chain was determined in a study of T cell changes during pregnancy in multiple sclerosis (dated by TCRdb to 2018 to 2020). A note on the overall study: Changes in the T cell repertoire over the course of pregnancy were examined in this study in women with multiple sclerosis.

As regards this clone: It lacks a known antigen. One base away there is no much larger clone; base qualities are not given.

The receptor library was made with the immunoSEQ multiplex PCR assay. What TCRdb holds here is the immuneACCESS table cut down to in-frame rearrangements. Part of the clones is not present; checked against another copy, under half of the missing clones reflect an unresolved V gene, and the others are unexplained. The table for this sample lists about 66,000 clones; around nine tenths of them were counted only once. The ten largest account for around 1.5% of the sample. Looking up the germline V gene (reference sequence) yields CDR1 SGHKS and CDR2 YYEKEE. The cysteine opens and the phenylalanine closes a CDR3 of 15 amino acids. Only the CDR3 portion is preserved as DNA: 45 bases, with reading frame beginning at the first base. V loses 4 bases at its end and J loses 6 bases; junction bases beyond the gene matches: 10.

The sample in question was peripheral blood, obtained in the third trimester of pregnancy. The receptor comes from a female donor with multiple sclerosis, enrolled in a pregnancy study. Recombination joined TRBV5-5 with TRBJ2-1, and 7 junctional nucleotides match TRBD2. DNA sequence: TGTGCCAGCAGCAAGGGTTGGGAGGGAGTCAATGAGCAGTTCTTC. The resulting protein is CASSKGWEGVNEQFF.